The 11 T cell receptor beta chains reported below all come from one sample, sequenced in a study of PD-1 blockade in classical Hodgkin lymphoma. TCRdb's copy holds only in-frame clones and misses some; the assay was immunoSEQ multiplex PCR. Of some 70,000 clones listed, 85% to 95% were seen once; the top ten hold roughly 2.6%. Time point reported: newly diagnosed, previously untreated cHL patient sample. Sequencing was carried out using peripheral blood mononuclear cells (PBMCs). Source of these receptors: a human donor with classical Hodgkin lymphoma.

This chain joins TRBV10-1 and TRBJ2-3; the D is unclear. Trimming cost V 2 bases and J 2 bases, with 11 bases left between them. Germline-derived CDR1 and CDR2 are WNHNN and SYGVQD (reference sequence). There are 15 residues in the CDR3. The CDR3 DNA sequence: TGCGCCAGCAGTGAGATTTTACAGAACACAGATACGCAGTATTTT. It yields the protein CASSEILQNTDTQYF.

The chain links TRBV21-1 to TRBJ1-1; the table gives TRBD1 as D, unverified against the DNA. TRBV21-1 has pseudogene status. The CDR3 runs 15 residues. CDR3 nucleotides: TGTGCCAGCAGCAAACGCCAGGGGCAGAACACTGAAGCTTTCTTT. The encoded protein is CASSKRQGQNTEAFF.

The chain employs TRBV5-1 and TRBJ1-1, with a tentative D call TRBD1 (5 bases). The CDR3 has 16 amino acids. The germline gives CDR1 SGHRS, CDR2 YFSETQ. The V end was cut by 0 bases, the J end by 1 base, with 13 bases between. CDR3 DNA sequence: TGCGCCAGCAGCTTGGCAGTGGGGCTGGGGAACACTGAAGCTTTCTTT. Translation: CASSLAVGLGNTEAFF.

The rearrangement links TRBV5-1 to TRBJ2-3; D possibly matches TRBD1 or TRBD2 (5 bases each). CDR1 and CDR2 from the germline V gene are SGHRS and YFSETQ. The CDR3 length is 16 residues. The V gene lost 4 bases and the J gene lost 0 bases, with 15 bases spanning the gap. The DNA of the CDR3 is TGCGCCAGCAGCGAATGGGACGGCCACAGCACAGATACGCAGTATTTT. Protein product: CASSEWDGHSTDTQYF. The full variable domain, in which reference TRBV5-1 and TRBJ2-3 provide the parts outside the CDR3, is KAGVTQTPRYLIKTRGQQVTLSCSPISGHRSVSWYQQTPGQGLQFLFEYFSETQRNKGNFPGRFSGRQFSNSRSEMNVSTLELGDSALYLCASSEWDGHSTDTQYFGPGTRLTVL.

V usage is TRBV11-3 and J usage is TRBJ2-2; TRBD2 agrees at 8 bases. The V gene end was trimmed by 5 bases and the J gene end by 5 bases; junction bases not matched to a gene: 10. CDR1 SGHNT and CDR2 YENEEA come from the germline V gene. The CDR3 totals 16 residues. CDR3 sequence (DNA): TGTGCCAGCAGCCCCCGGGGGGGGAGTCGTACCGGGGAGCTGTTTTTT. Residues: CASSPRGGSRTGELFF.

The chain recombines TRBV28 with TRBJ2-3, with 7 bases identical to TRBD1. Trimming at V came to 3 bases and at J to 0 bases, leaving 6 bases not matched to a gene. CDR3 length: 16 amino acids. Per the germline V gene, CDR1 is MDHEN and CDR2 is SYDVKM. The CDR3 is CASSFPDRASTDTQYF. As DNA, the CDR3 is TGTGCCAGCAGTTTCCCAGACAGGGCTAGCACAGATACGCAGTATTTT.

The chain employs TRBV5-1 and TRBJ2-7, with TRBD2 matching 8 bases. This CDR3 contains 15 residues. Germline CDR1 SGHRS, CDR2 YFSETQ. The trim removed 1 base at V and 3 bases at J, leaving 6 bases unmatched. The CDR3 coding sequence is TGCGCCAGCAGCTTGTATGCGGGAGGAAGCTACGAGCAGTACTTC. Its protein is CASSLYAGGSYEQYF.

The V and J genes are TRBV2 and TRBJ1-1; D may be TRBD1 (5 bases). Trimming stripped 8 bases from V and 1 base from J, with 17 bases between. In germline, CDR1 is SNHLY, CDR2 FYNNEI. The CDR3 totals 15 residues. The CDR3 DNA reads as TGTGCCAGCCAAGCCGGGGCAGGGTGGAACACTGAAGCTTTCTTT. As protein: CASQAGAGWNTEAFF.

The chain joins TRBV6-5 to TRBJ1-2, with D possibly being TRBD1 (6 bases). The V gene lost 1 base and the J gene lost 1 base, with 13 bases spanning the gap. CDR1 is MNHEY, CDR2 SVGAGI, per germline. The CDR3 contains 16 residues. CDR3 bases: TGTGCCAGCAGTTACTTTCCAAAACAGGGTAACTATGGCTACACCTTC. This codes for CASSYFPKQGNYGYTF.

The chain carries TRBV5-1 and TRBJ1-1; D is possibly TRBD1 (5 bases). In germline, CDR1 is SGHRS, CDR2 YFSETQ. V was cut by 4 bases and J by 0 bases, with 16 bases left in between. This CDR3 comprises 16 residues. This chain's CDR3 is CASSLGGGTVNTEAFF. CDR3 sequence (DNA): TGCGCCAGCAGCCTGGGCGGCGGGACCGTGAACACTGAAGCTTTCTTT.

The V and J genes are TRBV28 and TRBJ2-5; maybe TRBD1 (6 bases). V lost 5 bases, J lost 0 bases, and 16 bases lay in between. This CDR3 comprises 16 residues. The germline CDR1 and CDR2 sequences are MDHEN and SYDVKM. The CDR3 sequence is CASSKTGRSYQETQYF. CDR3 nucleotide sequence: TGTGCCAGCAGTAAGACAGGCCGATCGTACCAAGAGACCCAGTACTTC.